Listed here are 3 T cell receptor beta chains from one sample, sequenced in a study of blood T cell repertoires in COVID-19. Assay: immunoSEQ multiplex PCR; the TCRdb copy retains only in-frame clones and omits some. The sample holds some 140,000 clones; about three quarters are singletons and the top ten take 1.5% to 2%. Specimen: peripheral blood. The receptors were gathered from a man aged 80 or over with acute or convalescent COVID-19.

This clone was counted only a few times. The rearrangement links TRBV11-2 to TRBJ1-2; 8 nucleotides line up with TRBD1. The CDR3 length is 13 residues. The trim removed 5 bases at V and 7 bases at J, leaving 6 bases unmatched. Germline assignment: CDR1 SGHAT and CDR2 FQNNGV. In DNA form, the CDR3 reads TGTGCCAGCAGCCAGGACAGGGCAGGTGGCTACACCTTC. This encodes CASSQDRAGGYTF.

The CDR3 reads CASCRDTSEETQYF. CDR3 in DNA: TGCGCCAGCTGCCGGGACACCTCTGAAGAGACCCAGTACTTC. The chain recombines TRBV5-1 with TRBJ2-5, with D tentatively TRBD1 (6 bases). Germline CDR1 is SGHRS and CDR2 is YFSETQ. V lost 7 bases and J 3 bases, leaving 16 bases between the germline ends. CDR3 length: 14 residues.

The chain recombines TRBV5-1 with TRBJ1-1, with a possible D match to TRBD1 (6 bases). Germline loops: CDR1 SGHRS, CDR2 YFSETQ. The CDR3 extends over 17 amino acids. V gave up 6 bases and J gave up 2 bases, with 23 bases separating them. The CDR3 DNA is TGCGCCAGCACGGAACAGGGTGAAACGTACCTTAACACTGAAGCTTTCTTT. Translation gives CASTEQGETYLNTEAFF.